What follows are 16 T cell receptor beta chains derived from one specimen sequenced in a study of monozygotic twins with inflammatory bowel disease. No DNA is given; TCRdb re-called the 5' RACE reads and lists each CDR3 protein once. In all, the sample yields some 330,000 distinct CDR3 sequences. Specimen: blood. These receptors all stem from a human donor with ulcerative colitis or Crohn's disease, or a healthy co-twin of an affected twin (not recorded which).

J is TRBJ2-3 and V is TRBV20-1; checking the TCRdb D call of TRBD2 is not possible without DNA. The CDR3 has 18 residues. From germline, CDR1 is DFQATT and CDR2 SNEGSKA (reference sequence). CDR3 loop: CSARWGLAGTPPPDTQYF.

CDR3 sequence: CASSLQGEKNTGELFF. The chain uses TRBV5-5 and TRBJ2-2; the TCRdb D gene call, TRBD1, has no DNA to confirm it. The CDR3 runs 16 residues. From germline, CDR1 is SGHKS and CDR2 YYEKEE (reference sequence).

The chain links TRBV20-1 to TRBJ2-7; TCRdb calls TRBD2, which cannot be checked without DNA. From germline, CDR1 is DFQATT and CDR2 SNEGSKA (reference sequence). The CDR3 is 16 residues long. The CDR3 sequence is CSARDQRGGFSYEQYF.

The rearrangement links TRBV7-2 to TRBJ1-5; TCRdb's assignment of TRBD1 cannot be checked, as there is no DNA. In germline, CDR1 is SGHTA, CDR2 FQGNSA. The CDR3 is made up of 15 amino acids. This CDR3 reads CASSLAGREHQPQHF.

This sequence joins TRBV12-3 or TRBV12-4 and TRBJ1-5; TCRdb selects TRBD1, and the lack of DNA leaves this call unchecked. CDR3 length equals 18 residues. The CDR3 sequence is CASSLALKRGFGNQPQHF.

V and J are TRBV15 and TRBJ2-4; the D call of TRBD1 rests on TCRdb alone, since no DNA is present to check it. The germline V gene encodes CDR1 LNHNV and CDR2 YYDKDF (reference sequence). This CDR3 region has 16 residues. CDR3 region: CATSRDWDNAKNIQYF.

V and J are TRBV5-1 and TRBJ2-2. Germline assignment: CDR1 SGHRS and CDR2 YFSETQ. The CDR3 totals 15 residues. CDR3 amino acids: CASSPMAGQDGELFF.

The chain employs TRBV27 and TRBJ1-6. This CDR3 has 15 residues. The germline V gene encodes CDR1 MNHEY and CDR2 SMNVEV (reference sequence). This chain's CDR3 is CASSQRESANSPLHF.

The chain joins TRBV20-1 to TRBJ2-7; TCRdb's D call, TRBD2, is unchecked because there is no DNA. CDR3 length: 12 residues. Germline V lookup: CDR1 DFQATT, CDR2 SNEGSKA (reference sequence). The CDR3 sequence: CSALAGAYEQYF.

The chain couples TRBV6-5 to TRBJ2-5. Germline lookup yields CDR1 MNHEY and CDR2 SVGAGI. This CDR3 has 12 residues. The CDR3 is CASTLPDGAQYF.

The V call is TRBV7-9, the J call TRBJ2-7. The CDR3 extends over 11 amino acids. The germline CDR1 and CDR2 sequences are SEHNR and FQNEAQ (reference sequence). The CDR3 loop is CASSLAQEQYF.

The chain is built from TRBV28 and TRBJ2-7; TCRdb picks TRBD2, but there is no DNA to check that call. Germline V gene lookup returns CDR1 MDHEN and CDR2 SYDVKM. CDR3 length: 14 amino acids. CDR3 sequence: CASQSRAGAYEQYF.

V usage is TRBV2 and J usage is TRBJ1-2; TCRdb names TRBD1, which stays unverified in the absence of DNA. This CDR3 comprises 12 residues. Germline V CDR1 and CDR2: SNHLY, FYNNEI. This chain's CDR3 is CASEGANYGYTF.

The chain uses TRBV7-2 and TRBJ2-1; TCRdb gives TRBD2 as the D gene, but with no DNA this cannot be confirmed. The V gene's germline CDR1 is SGHTA and CDR2 FQGNSA. CDR3 size: 13 residues. CDR3 amino acids: CASSLGREGLGFF. Using reference TRBV7-2 and TRBJ2-1 for the parts outside the CDR3, the full variable domain is GAGVSQSPSNKVTEKGKDVELRCDPISGHTALYWYRQSLGQGLEFLIYFQGNSAPDKSGLPSDRFSAERTGGSVSTLTIQRTQQEDSAVYLCASSLGREGLGFFGPGTRLTVL.

J is TRBJ2-7 and V is TRBV18; as DNA is missing, the TRBD1 call by TCRdb cannot be tested. The CDR3 totals 15 residues. Germline V lookup: CDR1 KGHSH, CDR2 LQKENI. CDR3: CASSPGTERNYEQYF.

The J gene is TRBJ2-7, the V gene TRBV28; the D gene TCRdb calls, TRBD2, cannot be checked with no DNA. Germline lookup yields CDR1 MDHEN and CDR2 SYDVKM. The CDR3 extends over 16 amino acids. The CDR3 protein is CASSSPGTSKPYEQYF.